The present TCR beta chain was sequenced within a study of Ad26.COV2.S vaccination and SARS-CoV-2 variants. V was shortened by 1 base and J by 7 bases, with 24 bases between the two germline ends. CDR1 and CDR2 from the germline V gene are SGHRS and YFSETQ. The CDR3 length is 18 residues. Study findings and constraints: Researchers reported similar non-spike TCR breadth in vaccine and placebo recipients.

Worth noting for this clone: What it binds is unknown.

This sample's treatment: 15 to 20 received Ad26.COV2.S at low or high dose, single or two shots; several received placebo; per-sample allocation not given. Samples came from day 63 after the first vaccine or placebo injection. Here immunoSEQ multiplex PCR was the method, and the copy in TCRdb shows in-frame clones only, minus some. Among roughly 350,000 clones listed, about 87% were seen once. The receptor was derived from a person between 18 and 65 years old who received the Ad26.COV2.S COVID-19 vaccine or a placebo. V gene TRBV5-1 combines with J gene TRBJ2-1; D uncertain. Here the sequenced sample was peripheral blood, taken in a trial of Ad26.COV2.S vaccine versus placebo. CDR3 region: CASSLSGVSNLVGNEQFF. The CDR3 region has the DNA TGCGCCAGCAGCTTGTCCGGAGTTTCTAATTTGGTGGGAAATGAGCAGTTCTTC.